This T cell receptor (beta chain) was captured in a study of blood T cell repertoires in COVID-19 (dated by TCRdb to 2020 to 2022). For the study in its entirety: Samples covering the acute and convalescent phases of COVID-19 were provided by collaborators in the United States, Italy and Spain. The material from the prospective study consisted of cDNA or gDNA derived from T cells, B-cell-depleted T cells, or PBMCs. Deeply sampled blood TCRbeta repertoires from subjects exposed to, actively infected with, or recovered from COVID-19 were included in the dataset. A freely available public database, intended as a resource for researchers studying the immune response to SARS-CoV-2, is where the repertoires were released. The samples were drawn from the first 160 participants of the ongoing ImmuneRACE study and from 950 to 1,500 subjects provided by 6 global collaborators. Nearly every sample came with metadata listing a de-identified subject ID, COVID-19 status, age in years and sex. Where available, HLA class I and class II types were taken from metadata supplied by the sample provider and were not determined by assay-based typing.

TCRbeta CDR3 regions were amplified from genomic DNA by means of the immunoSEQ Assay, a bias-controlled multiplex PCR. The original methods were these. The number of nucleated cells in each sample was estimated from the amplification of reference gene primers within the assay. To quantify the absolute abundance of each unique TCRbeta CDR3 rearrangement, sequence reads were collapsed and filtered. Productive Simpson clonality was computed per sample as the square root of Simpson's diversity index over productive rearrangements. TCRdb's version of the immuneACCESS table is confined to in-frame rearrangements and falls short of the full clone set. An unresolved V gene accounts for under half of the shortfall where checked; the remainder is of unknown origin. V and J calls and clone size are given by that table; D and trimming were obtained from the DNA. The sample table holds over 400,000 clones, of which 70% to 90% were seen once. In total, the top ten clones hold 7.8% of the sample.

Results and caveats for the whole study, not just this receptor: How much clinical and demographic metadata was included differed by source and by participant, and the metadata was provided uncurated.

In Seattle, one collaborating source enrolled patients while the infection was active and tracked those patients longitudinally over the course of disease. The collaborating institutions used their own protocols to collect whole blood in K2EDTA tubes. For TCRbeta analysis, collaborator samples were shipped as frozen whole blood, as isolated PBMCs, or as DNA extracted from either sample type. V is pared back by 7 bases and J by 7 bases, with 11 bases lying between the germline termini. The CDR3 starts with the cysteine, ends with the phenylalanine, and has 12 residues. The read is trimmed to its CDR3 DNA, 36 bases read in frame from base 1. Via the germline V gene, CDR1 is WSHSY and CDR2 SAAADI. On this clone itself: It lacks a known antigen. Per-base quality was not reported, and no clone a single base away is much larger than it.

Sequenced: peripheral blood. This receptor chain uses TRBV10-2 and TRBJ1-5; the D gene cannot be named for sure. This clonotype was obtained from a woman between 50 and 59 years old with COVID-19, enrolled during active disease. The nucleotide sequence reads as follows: TGCGCCAGCAAAGAGGGCGGACAGCCCCAGCATTTT. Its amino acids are CASKEGGQPQHF.